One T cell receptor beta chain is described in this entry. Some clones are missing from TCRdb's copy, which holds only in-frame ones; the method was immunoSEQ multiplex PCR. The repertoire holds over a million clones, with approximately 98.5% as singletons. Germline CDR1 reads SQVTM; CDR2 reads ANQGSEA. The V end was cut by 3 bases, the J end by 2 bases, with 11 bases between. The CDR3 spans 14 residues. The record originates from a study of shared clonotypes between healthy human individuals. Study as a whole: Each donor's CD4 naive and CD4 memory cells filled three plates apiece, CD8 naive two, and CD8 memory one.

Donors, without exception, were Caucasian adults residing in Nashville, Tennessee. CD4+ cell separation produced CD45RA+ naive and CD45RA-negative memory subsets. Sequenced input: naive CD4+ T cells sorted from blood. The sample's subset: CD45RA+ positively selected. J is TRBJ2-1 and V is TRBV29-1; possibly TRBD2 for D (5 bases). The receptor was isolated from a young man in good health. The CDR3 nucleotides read TGCAGCGTTGATGGGAGTTACGCCTACAATGAGCAGTTCTTC. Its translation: CSVDGSYAYNEQFF.